This T cell receptor beta chain was recovered during a study of T cell repertoires in aging, cancer and after chemotherapy. About the study: Millions of TCR reads made up the full dataset.

Amplification of TCR beta used genomic DNA extracted from peripheral blood. The CDR3 consists of 12 residues. V gave up 3 bases and J gave up 6 bases, with 9 bases separating them. Germline CDR1 DFQATT, CDR2 SNEGSKA (reference sequence). Study-level points and caveats: These repertoire data do not allow conclusions about immunological memory after chemotherapy. In healthy donors, age-related TCR diversity loss mainly reflected lost richness.

TRB rearrangements spanning V, D and J were amplified using mixed TRB-A/B primers. TCRdb independently ran MiXCR on the multiplex PCR reads; one entry per CDR3 protein. The sample shows some 7,000 distinct CDR3 sequences, over 35% of them seen only once. This clonotype occurred once. The antigen remains undetermined. Material for sequencing was blood. The sequence was obtained from a human donor in good health. The genes are TRBV20-1 and TRBJ2-1; no firm D call. The CDR3 DNA is TGCAGTGCTAGGGCCGTCTTCAATGAGCAGTTCTTC. Translation: CSARAVFNEQFF.